The 7 T cell receptor beta chains given below trace back to one sample, sequenced in a study of PD-1 blockade in classical Hodgkin lymphoma. Each of the patients experienced relapse following autologous stem cell transplantation, and their brentuximab vedotin exposure differed. Only in-frame clones appear in the TCRdb table, and some are missing; sequencing was by immunoSEQ multiplex PCR. Here the sample spans 25,000 to 40,000 clones, 65% to 90% being singletons. The sample was peripheral blood mononuclear cells (PBMCs), taken at baseline. The receptors come from a human donor with classical Hodgkin lymphoma.

The chain's CDR3 is CASSEAGREEKLFF. The CDR3 coding sequence is TGTGCCAGCAGTGAAGCAGGGCGCGAAGAAAAACTGTTTTTT. This chain links TRBV2 with TRBJ1-4, with no clear D. The ends were cut back, 0 bases at V and 8 bases at J, with 10 bases in the middle. The CDR3 is 14 residues long. Germline V lookup: CDR1 SNHLY, CDR2 FYNNEI.

This clone was seen just once. The rearrangement links TRBV19 to TRBJ1-1, with 7 bases that match TRBD1. Looked up from germline, CDR1 is LNHDA and CDR2 is SQIVND (reference sequence). V lost 8 bases to trimming and J lost 5 bases; unmatched junction nucleotides: 11. This CDR3 has 14 residues. CDR3 sequence: CASCATGVWTEAFF. The DNA for the CDR3 is TGTGCCAGTTGTGCTACAGGGGTTTGGACTGAAGCTTTCTTT.

This chain links TRBV28 with TRBJ1-2; 7 nucleotides align to TRBD1. Germline-derived CDR1 and CDR2 are MDHEN and SYDVKM. The CDR3 is 15 residues long. The ends lost 6 bases at V and 4 bases at J; junction bases unmatched: 11. The CDR3 loop reads CASRGGTVLTYGYTF. The CDR3 coding sequence is TGTGCCAGCAGGGGGGGGACAGTCTTGACCTATGGCTACACCTTC.

This clone has more than one count but fewer than ten. This chain joins TRBV6-6 and TRBJ2-3, with D perhaps TRBD1 (6 bases). CDR1 is MNHNY and CDR2 is SVGAGI in the germline V gene (reference sequence). V was shortened by 8 bases and J by 6 bases, with 21 bases between the two germline ends. This CDR3 is 15 amino acids long. CDR3 nucleotide sequence: TGTGCCAGCGCTCAAGGGCCAGGGGAGTTGGATACGCAGTATTTT. As protein: CASAQGPGELDTQYF.

DNA of the CDR3: TGTGCCAGCAGCCGACCCGGGACGGAAGAGACCCAGTACTTC. It codes for CASSRPGTEETQYF. The rearrangement joins TRBV4-2 to TRBJ2-5; TRBD1 or TRBD2 may be the D gene (5 bases each). Germline V gene sequence: CDR1 LGHNA, CDR2 YNFKEQ. This CDR3 has 14 amino acids. Trimming removed 4 bases from V and 3 bases from J, with 12 bases in between.

The chain recombines TRBV7-2 with TRBJ1-6; 8 bases match TRBD1. V lost 3 bases and J lost 3; bases outside the gene matches: 4. The germline V gene encodes CDR1 SGHTA and CDR2 FQGNSA. The CDR3 sequence is 16 residues long. This CDR3 reads CASSFAGTGYNSPLHF. CDR3 coding DNA: TGTGCCAGCAGCTTCGCCGGGACAGGCTATAATTCACCCCTCCACTTT.

This sequence joins TRBV7-2 and TRBJ1-5; D is possibly TRBD1 (5 bases). Germline V gene lookup returns CDR1 SGHTA and CDR2 FQGNSA. V lost 5 bases and J lost 8, with 16 bases in between. The CDR3 contains 14 residues. CDR3 residues: CASSTQGPEEPQHF. The DNA for the CDR3 is TGTGCCAGCAGCACGCAGGGTCCCGAGGAGCCCCAGCATTTT.